This record looks at one T cell receptor beta chain sequence and its context. The data were obtained in a study of monozygotic twins with inflammatory bowel disease. CDR3 length: 15 amino acids. CDR1 and CDR2 from the germline V gene are SNHLY and FYNNEI. TCRdb re-called the 5' RACE reads, yielding one record per CDR3 amino acid sequence without DNA. This repertoire comprises fewer than 350,000 distinct CDR3 sequences; its ten largest clones make up roughly 2%. This receptor was identified in a human donor with ulcerative colitis or Crohn's disease, or a healthy co-twin of an affected twin (not recorded which). This chain links TRBV2 with TRBJ2-1; TCRdb lists TRBD2, though no DNA is available to test this call. Sequences were obtained from blood. The CDR3 sequence is CASNPLAGGYNEQFF.